This T cell receptor beta chain was captured by sequencing in a study of T cells after yellow fever vaccination. Study background: Where fractions had low cell numbers, libraries were prepared from them with the SMART-Seq v4 Ultra Low Input RNA kit.

TCRdb redid the calling of the 5' RACE reads with MiXCR, one entry per CDR3 protein. The sample lists a few hundred thousand distinct CDR3 sequences; about 10% were seen once. Trimming cost V 4 bases and J 4 bases, with 19 bases left between them. The CDR3 runs 16 residues. The germline V gene has CDR1 SGDLS and CDR2 YYNGEE. The receptor comes from a man between 18 and 35 years old who received the YFV17D yellow fever vaccine. This chain connects TRBV9 to TRBJ2-3, with D tentatively TRBD2 (6 bases). This material consisted of CD4+ T cells sorted from PBMCs, taken 5 days after the yellow fever booster vaccination. CDR3 sequence reads: CASSPRSERRADTQYF. The CDR3 nucleotides read TGTGCCAGCAGCCCCCGTAGTGAGCGGAGGGCAGATACGCAGTATTTT.